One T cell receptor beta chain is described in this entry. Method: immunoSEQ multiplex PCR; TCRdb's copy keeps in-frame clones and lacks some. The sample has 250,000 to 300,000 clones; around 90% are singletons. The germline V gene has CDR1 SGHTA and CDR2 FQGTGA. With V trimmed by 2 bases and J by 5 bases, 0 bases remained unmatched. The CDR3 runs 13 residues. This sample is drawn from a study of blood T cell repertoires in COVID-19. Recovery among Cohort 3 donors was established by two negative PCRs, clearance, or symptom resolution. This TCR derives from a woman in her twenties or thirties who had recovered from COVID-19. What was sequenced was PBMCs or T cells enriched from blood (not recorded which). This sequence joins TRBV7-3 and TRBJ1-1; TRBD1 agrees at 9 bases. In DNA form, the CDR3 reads TGTGCCAGCAGCTTAGACAGGGGGACTGAAGCTTTCTTT. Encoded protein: CASSLDRGTEAFF. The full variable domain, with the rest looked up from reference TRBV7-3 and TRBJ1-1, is GAGVSQTPSNKVTEKGKYVELRCDPISGHTALYWYRQSLGQGPEFLIYFQGTGAADDSGLPNDRFFAVRPEGSVSTLKIQRTERGDSAVYLCASSLDRGTEAFFGQGTRLTVV.